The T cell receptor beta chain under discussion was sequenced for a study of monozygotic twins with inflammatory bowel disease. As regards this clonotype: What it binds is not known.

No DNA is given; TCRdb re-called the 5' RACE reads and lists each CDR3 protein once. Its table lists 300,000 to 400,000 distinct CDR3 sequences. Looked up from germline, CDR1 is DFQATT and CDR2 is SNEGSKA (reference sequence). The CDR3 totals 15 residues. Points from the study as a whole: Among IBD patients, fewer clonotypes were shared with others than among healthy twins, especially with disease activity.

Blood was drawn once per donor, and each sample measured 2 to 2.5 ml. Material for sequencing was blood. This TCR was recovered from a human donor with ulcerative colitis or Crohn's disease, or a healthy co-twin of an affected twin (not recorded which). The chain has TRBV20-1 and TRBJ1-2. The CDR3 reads CRLSDSSTAIYGYTF.